These T cell receptor beta chains were read from a single sample in a study of cytomegalovirus exposure and HLA in healthy donors. The repertoire was sequenced with immunoSEQ multiplex PCR; TCRdb's copy has only in-frame clones and lacks some. This sample carries 70,000 to 95,000 clones, less than 75% of them seen once, and the ten largest clones take around 5.5%. Material for sequencing was PBMCs. The receptor source for this set is a woman aged 30 to 39 in good health and CMV-seropositive. Each CDR3 is given with its conserved first and last residue. A D gene is named only where the DNA matches it firmly. Rows give clone size only sometimes, using once, few, many, or a class for an expanded clone.

abundance	v_gene	j_gene	d_gene	CDR3nt	CDR3aa
.	TRBV11-2	TRBJ2-3	TRBD2	TGTGCCAGCAGCCCGGGACTAGCGGGGGGGGCAGATACGCAGTATTTT	CASSPGLAGGADTQYF
.	TRBV5-4	TRBJ2-7	TRBD1	TGTGCCAGCAGCGCCTGGACAGGCCACGAGCAGTACTTC	CASSAWTGHEQYF
.	TRBV9	TRBJ2-3	TRBD2	TGTGCCAGCAGCGTCCGACTAGCTGGCACAGATACGCAGTATTTT	CASSVRLAGTDTQYF
.	TRBV25-1	TRBJ1-2	.	TGTGCCAGCAGTGCAACAGTGAACTATGGCTACACCTTC	CASSATVNYGYTF
few	TRBV6-1	TRBJ2-3	TRBD1	TGTGCCAGCAGTGACACCAGACGACAGGGTGGCACAGATACGCAGTATTTT	CASSDTRRQGGTDTQYF
.	TRBV19	TRBJ1-1	.	TGTGCCAGTAGTGCAACAGGGAACACTGAAGCTTTCTTT	CASSATGNTEAFF
.	TRBV18	TRBJ1-5	TRBD1	TGTGCCAGCTCACGGGGACAGGGAAATCAGCCCCAGCATTTT	CASSRGQGNQPQHF
.	TRBV2	TRBJ2-7	TRBD1	TGTGCCAGCAGTGGACAGGGGGCTTACGAGCAGTACTTC	CASSGQGAYEQYF
.	TRBV7-8	TRBJ2-7	TRBD1	TGTGCCAGCAGCTTAGTCGGGACAGACTACTACGAGCAGTACTTC	CASSLVGTDYYEQYF
.	TRBV19	TRBJ1-5	.	TGTGCCAGTAGTCCGCGAGCGGGTGGAATGTATCAGCCCCAGCATTTT	CASSPRAGGMYQPQHF
.	TRBV18	TRBJ2-7	TRBD2	TGTGCCAGCTCACCGCCGGGACTAGCGGGTGGTGGGGGATCCTACGAGCAGTACTTC	CASSPPGLAGGGGSYEQYF
once	TRBV30	TRBJ2-3	.	TGTGCCTGGAACCCAGGGGGCACAGATACGCAGTATTTT	CAWNPGGTDTQYF
.	TRBV6-6	TRBJ1-4	.	TGTGCCAGCTGTATCAGTACAACTAATGAAAAACTGTTTTTT	CASCISTTNEKLFF
.	TRBV28	TRBJ2-7	.	TGTGCCAGCAGTCAGGACAGTTCCTACGAGCAGTACTTC	CASSQDSSYEQYF
.	TRBV19	TRBJ2-5	.	TGTGCCAGTAGTATAGGGTGGAGGACAGAACAAGAGACCCAGTACTTC	CASSIGWRTEQETQYF
.	TRBV5-1	TRBJ2-4	TRBD2	TGCGCCAGCAGCTCGGCGGGGGGACTCCTTCTAGCCAAAAACATTCAGTACTTC	CASSSAGGLLLAKNIQYF
.	TRBV9	TRBJ1-1	TRBD1	TGTGCCAGCAGCGTATCAGGGGGCGGTGAAGCTTTCTTT	CASSVSGGGEAFF
.	TRBV6-5	TRBJ2-7	.	TGTGCCAGCAGACCCACGTACACCGCCTACGAGCAGTACTTC	CASRPTYTAYEQYF
.	TRBV6-4	TRBJ2-3	.	TGTGCCAGCAGTGACTCGAGAGAGGGGGCAGATACGCAGTATTTT	CASSDSREGADTQYF
.	TRBV7-9	TRBJ2-7	TRBD1	TGTGCCAGCAGCTTAGTTGGCCAGGGGGCCTCCTACGAGCAGTACTTC	CASSLVGQGASYEQYF
.	TRBV29-1	TRBJ1-6	.	TGCAGCGTTGAACGGGTTCCCTTCTATAATTCACCCCTCCACTTT	CSVERVPFYNSPLHF
.	TRBV2	TRBJ1-5	.	TGTGCCAGCAAACAGGTCCCGTCGAGCAATCAGCCCCAGAATTTT	CASKQVPSSNQPQNF
few	TRBV4-2	TRBJ1-1	TRBD1	TGTGCCAGCAGTCCAGGGGGCACTGAAGCTTTCTTT	CASSPGGTEAFF
few	TRBV6-5	TRBJ1-6	TRBD1	TGTGCCAGCAGCCAACTGACAGGGGCGAACCTCCACTTT	CASSQLTGANLHF
.	TRBV7-9	TRBJ1-1	TRBD1	TGTGCCAGCAGCGCACACAGGGGGCTGAACACTGAAGCTTTCTTT	CASSAHRGLNTEAFF
.	TRBV6-5	TRBJ1-5	TRBD1	TGTGCCAGCAGAAGGGACAGGTTATTAAATCAGCCCCAGCATTTT	CASRRDRLLNQPQHF
.	TRBV7-3	TRBJ1-1	.	TGTGCCAGCAGCTTAATTGGAGGGAATGGTTGGACTGAAGCTTTCTTT	CASSLIGGNGWTEAFF
.	TRBV10-3	TRBJ1-3	.	TGTGCCATCACCACCGAGGAATTACCTGGAAACACCATATATTTT	CAITTEELPGNTIYF
.	TRBV18	TRBJ2-3	.	TGTGCCAGCTCACCACCGGCGGGGCGGGCAGATACGCAGTATTTT	CASSPPAGRADTQYF
.	TRBV7-9	TRBJ2-5	.	TGTGCCAGCAGCTTAGCCGTAGAGACCCAGTACTTC	CASSLAVETQYF
.	TRBV5-4	TRBJ2-1	TRBD1	TGTGCCAGCGGGACAGTACACAATGAGCAGTTCTTC	CASGTVHNEQFF
.	TRBV6-1	TRBJ1-2	TRBD1	TGTGCCAGCAGTGACTCAGGGGGGAACTATGGCTACCCCTTC	CASSDSGGNYGYPF
.	TRBV2	TRBJ1-5	TRBD1	TGTGCCAGCAGTGGGACAGGGGGTAATCAGCCCCAGCATTTT	CASSGTGGNQPQHF
.	TRBV19	TRBJ1-1	.	TGTGCCAGTAGTATCAGGGAAGGTGAAGCTTTCTTT	CASSIREGEAFF
.	TRBV14	TRBJ2-1	.	TGTGCCAGCAGCCAAGATCTGGGACAAGTCCACAATGAGCAGTTCTTC	CASSQDLGQVHNEQFF
few	TRBV6-5	TRBJ1-2	.	TGTGCCAGCAGGGACGGAGGGCAGGGTGGGGCGTACACCTTC	CASRDGGQGGAYTF
.	TRBV19	TRBJ2-2	.	TGTGCCAGTACCCCGGGACTCTACACCGGGGAGCTGTTTTTT	CASTPGLYTGELFF
once	TRBV7-3	TRBJ1-2	TRBD1	TGTGCCAGCAGCGCGATAGGGACAGATGGCTACACCTTC	CASSAIGTDGYTF
.	TRBV19	TRBJ1-5	.	TGTGCCAGTAGTACACAGCCTAATCAGCCCCAGCATTTT	CASSTQPNQPQHF
.	TRBV19	TRBJ2-6	.	TGTGCCAGTAGTCCCTCCCGCAGCTCTGGGGCCAACGTCCTGACTTTC	CASSPSRSSGANVLTF
once	TRBV18	TRBJ1-2	TRBD1	TGTGCCAGCTCAGCCCTTGGGACAGACAAAGGGGATGGCTACACCTTC	CASSALGTDKGDGYTF